A single sample gave rise to the 25 T cell receptor beta chains below, sequenced in a study of T cells after posttransplantation cyclophosphamide. Generated by immunoSEQ multiplex PCR, the TCRdb table keeps only in-frame clones and is missing some. This sample carries about 36,000 clones, none of them present only once. Sequenced material: PBMCs. These receptors were taken from a girl under 18 in good health, CMV-negative, and a related stem cell transplant donor.

The chain combines TRBV30 with TRBJ2-2; TRBD1 matches 8 bases. The junction had 5 bases not matched to a gene; V was cut back by 2 bases and J by 6 bases. Germline V gene lookup returns CDR1 GTSNPN and CDR2 SVGIG (reference sequence). CDR3 length: 14 residues. The CDR3 DNA follows: TGTGCCTGGAGTTGGGGCAGGGGGCCCGGGGAGCTGTTTTTT. It yields the protein CAWSWGRGPGELFF.

This clone has ten or more counts. The rearrangement uses TRBV27 and TRBJ2-2, with 7 bases aligning to TRBD2. The trim removed 4 bases at V and 7 bases at J, leaving 9 bases unmatched. CDR1 and CDR2 (germline): MNHEY, SMNVEV (reference sequence). The CDR3 length is 15 residues. DNA of the CDR3: TGTGCCAGCAGTTCCGTGCGGGAGCGGGTCGGGGAGCTGTTTTTT. This encodes CASSSVRERVGELFF.

This clone occurred a few times. The chain has TRBV5-1 and TRBJ2-7; 10 positions match TRBD2. This CDR3 has 16 amino acids. J was trimmed by 2 bases and V by 0 bases; bases with no gene match: 5. From germline, CDR1 is SGHRS and CDR2 YFSETQ. The CDR3 DNA reads as TGCGCCAGCAGCTTGGACGGACTAGCGGCTACCTACGAGCAGTACTTC. This gives the protein CASSLDGLAATYEQYF.

This clone was counted at least ten times. CDR3 coding DNA: TGTGCCAGCAGTCCCGGGACAACTAACTATGGCTACACCTTC. Its translation: CASSPGTTNYGYTF. This chain uses TRBV6-6 with TRBJ1-2, with D possibly matching TRBD1 (6 bases). Trimming pared 5 bases from V and 0 bases from J, leaving 10 bases between. The CDR3 covers 14 residues. Germline CDR1 and CDR2: MNHNY and SVGAGI (reference sequence).

This clone was seen ten or more times. The chain links TRBV10-1 to TRBJ2-3, with 9 bases fitting TRBD2. This CDR3 region has 18 residues. V lost 2 bases, J lost 1 base, and 10 bases stayed unmatched. Germline values: CDR1 WNHNN, CDR2 SYGVQD (reference sequence). The CDR3 loop reads CASSERREGLRRTDTQYF. CDR3 nucleotides: TGCGCCAGCAGTGAGAGGCGGGAGGGCCTTCGTCGCACAGATACGCAGTATTTT.

This clone came up a few times. The CDR3 DNA reads TGTGCCTGGAGTAGTGTACAGGGGGCTGAAGCTTTCTTT. Amino acid sequence: CAWSSVQGAEAFF. The chain employs TRBV30 and TRBJ1-1; 8 bases align to TRBD1. This CDR3 is built from 13 residues. The junction had 5 bases not matched to a gene; V was cut back by 2 bases and J by 6 bases. The germline V gene encodes CDR1 GTSNPN and CDR2 SVGIG (reference sequence).

This clone showed up many times. The chain employs TRBV5-1 and TRBJ2-7; 10 nucleotides align to TRBD2. CDR1 is SGHRS and CDR2 is YFSETQ in the germline V gene. This CDR3 is 16 amino acids long. The V segment lost 4 bases and the J segment 2 bases; nucleotides outside the gene matches: 9. The CDR3 region is CASSRRTSGTTYEQYF. CDR3 DNA sequence: TGCGCCAGCAGCCGTCGTACTAGCGGGACTACCTACGAGCAGTACTTC.

This chain's CDR3 is CASSRYREKLFF. The CDR3 DNA sequence: TGTGCCAGCAGCCGATACAGGGAAAAACTGTTTTTT. The genes are TRBV7-8 and TRBJ1-4; the D gene is possibly TRBD1 (5 bases). The V gene lost 5 bases and the J gene lost 8 bases, with 9 bases spanning the gap. Germline V CDR1 and CDR2: SGHVS, FQNEAQ. The CDR3 has 12 amino acids.

This clone has at least ten counts. The chain is built from TRBV4-1 and TRBJ2-7, with 7 nucleotides matching TRBD2. The CDR3 covers 17 residues. The germline CDR1 and CDR2 sequences are MGHRA and YSYEKL. V dropped 3 bases and J dropped 4; count of bases not matched to a gene: 15. The CDR3 DNA reads as TGCGCCAGCAGCCAGGCGAGGGGAGGGACTTTACCATACGAGCAGTACTTC. Its protein product is CASSQARGGTLPYEQYF.

This clone was observed at least ten times. The V gene is TRBV13, the J gene TRBJ2-3, with D hard to call. The CDR3 length is 14 residues. Germline V gene lookup returns CDR1 PRHDT and CDR2 FYEKMQ (reference sequence). V lost 1 base to trimming and J lost 4 bases, with 9 bases between them. The CDR3 DNA sequence: TGTGCCAGCAGCTTAGCGGGTTCCGCAGATACGCAGTATTTT. It translates to CASSLAGSADTQYF. Using reference TRBV13 and TRBJ2-3 for the parts outside the CDR3, the full variable domain is AAGVIQSPRHLIKEKRETATLKCYPIPRHDTVYWYQQGPGQDPQFLISFYEKMQSDKGSIPDRFSAQQFSDYHSELNMSSLELGDSALYFCASSLAGSADTQYFGPGTRLTVL.

This clone has ten or more counts. The chain carries TRBV18 and TRBJ2-2, with D maybe TRBD2 (5 bases). The CDR3 covers 15 residues. The V and J ends lost 3 bases and 1 base respectively, with 9 bases between them. The V gene's germline CDR1 is KGHSH and CDR2 LQKENI. DNA of the CDR3: TGTGCCAGCTCACCGGACTTACTGAACACCGGGGAGCTGTTTTTT. Encoded protein: CASSPDLLNTGELFF.

This clone has at least ten counts. The chain carries TRBV28 and TRBJ1-5; D is uncertain. Trimming took off 3 bases at V and 6 bases at J, with 15 bases between the two ends. CDR1 MDHEN and CDR2 SYDVKM come from the germline V gene. This CDR3 spans 15 amino acids. The CDR3 protein is CASSFQISGFQPQHF. The CDR3 coding sequence is TGTGCCAGCAGTTTCCAAATTTCGGGTTTTCAGCCCCAGCATTTT.

V and J are TRBV7-8 and TRBJ2-5; 8 bases agree with TRBD1. The CDR3 is made up of 13 amino acids. V shed 3 bases and J 5 bases; nucleotides not matched to a gene: 2. Germline lookup yields CDR1 SGHVS and CDR2 FQNEAQ. The CDR3 sequence: CASSFDRGETQYF. The CDR3 DNA reads TGTGCCAGCAGCTTCGACAGGGGTGAGACCCAGTACTTC.

This clone was counted a few times. V usage is TRBV27 and J usage is TRBJ2-3; a possible D gene is TRBD2 (6 bases). The germline V gene encodes CDR1 MNHEY and CDR2 SMNVEV (reference sequence). This CDR3 is 15 amino acids long. The germline V and J ends were trimmed by 3 bases and 2 bases, with 12 bases remaining between them. Written as DNA, the CDR3 is TGTGCCAGCAGTTTCGTGGCGGGGTTCACAGATACGCAGTATTTT. This sequence encodes CASSFVAGFTDTQYF.

There are many counts of this clone. The chain recombines TRBV9 with TRBJ1-1, with D perhaps matching TRBD1 (6 bases). Germline CDR1 reads SGDLS; CDR2 reads YYNGEE. Trimming took off 3 bases at V and 4 bases at J, with 10 bases between the two ends. The CDR3 has 13 amino acids. CDR3 coding DNA: TGTGCCAGCAGCGACCTAGGGGGCACTGAAGCTTTCTTT. It yields the protein CASSDLGGTEAFF.

This clone came up many times. The J gene is TRBJ2-1, the V gene TRBV7-8; 8 nucleotides align to TRBD2. This CDR3 comprises 14 residues. From germline, CDR1 is SGHVS and CDR2 FQNEAQ. The J segment lost 5 bases and the V segment lost 5 bases, leaving 5 bases of the junction unmatched. CDR3 residues: CASSLSGKDNEQFF. DNA for the CDR3: TGTGCCAGCAGCCTTAGCGGGAAAGACAATGAGCAGTTCTTC.

There are a few counts of this clone. The chain joins TRBV2 to TRBJ1-4; 7 positions agree with TRBD1. CDR3 size: 17 residues. V lost 1 base, J lost 6 bases, and 11 bases stayed unmatched. CDR1 is SNHLY, CDR2 FYNNEI, per germline. CDR3 protein: CASSEVLRRGRDEKLFF. The CDR3 DNA reads as TGTGCCAGCAGTGAAGTATTAAGAAGGGGGCGAGATGAAAAACTGTTTTTT.

DNA for the CDR3: TGTGCCAGCAGCCGGACAGGGCAATACGAGCAGTACTTC. This gives the protein CASSRTGQYEQYF. The chain is built from TRBV7-2 and TRBJ2-7, with 8 bases fitting TRBD1. Germline CDR1 and CDR2: SGHTA and FQGNSA. The CDR3 contains 13 residues. V lost 5 bases, J lost 4 bases, and 4 bases stayed unmatched.

This clone came up many times. The chain joins TRBV2 to TRBJ1-5; D not resolved. Looked up from germline, CDR1 is SNHLY and CDR2 is FYNNEI. The CDR3 consists of 12 residues. The germline V and J ends were trimmed by 6 bases and 3 bases, with 6 bases remaining between them. The CDR3, as DNA: TGTGCCAGCAGACAACACAATCAGCCCCAGCATTTT. This gives the protein CASRQHNQPQHF.

This clone was recorded a few times. The gene calls are TRBV13 and TRBJ2-1, with D maybe TRBD2 (6 bases). The germline gives CDR1 PRHDT, CDR2 FYEKMQ (reference sequence). V was shortened by 5 bases and J by 7 bases, with 24 bases between the two germline ends. This CDR3 comprises 17 residues. As DNA, the CDR3 is TGTGCCAGCAGCCTGCTCCACCGCCGGGACTCGCTGAATGAGCAGTTCTTC. Translating gives CASSLLHRRDSLNEQFF.

The table lists this clone with many counts. The chain uses TRBV19 and TRBJ1-1, with D possibly TRBD1 on 5 matching bases. The CDR3 runs 16 residues. Trimming shortened V by 4 bases and J by 0 bases, and 15 bases separated the two germline ends. Germline V lookup: CDR1 LNHDA, CDR2 SQIVND (reference sequence). The CDR3 DNA is TGTGCCAGTAGTACCTCTTTCAACAGGTTGAACACTGAAGCTTTCTTT. Translation: CASSTSFNRLNTEAFF.

The sample holds many counts of this clone. The same CDR3 arises from other DNA sequences in this sample as well. J is TRBJ1-5 and V is TRBV30; 7 nucleotides align to TRBD1. Germline CDR1 GTSNPN, CDR2 SVGIG (reference sequence). With V trimmed by 0 bases and J by 4 bases, 0 bases remained unmatched. The CDR3 runs to 13 residues. CDR3 bases: TGTGCCTGGAGTGTACAGGGGAATCAGCCCCAGCATTTT. It yields the protein CAWSVQGNQPQHF.

This clone was picked up many times. This sequence joins TRBV19 and TRBJ2-7; D might be TRBD2 (6 bases). CDR3 length: 15 amino acids. The V gene's germline CDR1 is LNHDA and CDR2 SQIVND (reference sequence). V dropped 2 bases and J dropped 6 bases, with 17 bases sitting between them. CDR3 bases: TGTGCCAGTAGTATATCACCGGGTCTCGGGGGCGAGCAGTACTTC. Protein product: CASSISPGLGGEQYF.

Ten or more counts support this clone. The J gene is TRBJ1-1, the V gene TRBV2; 7 nucleotides agree with TRBD1. V gave up 7 bases and J gave up 0 bases; unmatched junction bases: 14. Germline loops: CDR1 SNHLY, CDR2 FYNNEI. The CDR3 is 17 amino acids. The CDR3 protein is CASTQGGIPFMNTEAFF. The CDR3, as DNA: TGTGCCAGCACCCAGGGGGGTATCCCCTTCATGAACACTGAAGCTTTCTTT. Using reference TRBV2 and TRBJ1-1 for the parts outside the CDR3, the full variable domain is EPEVTQTPSHQVTQMGQEVILRCVPISNHLYFYWYRQILGQKVEFLVSFYNNEISEKSEIFDDQFSVERPDGSNFTLKIRSTKLEDSAMYFCASTQGGIPFMNTEAFFGQGTRLTVV.

This clone was counted ten times or more. This rearrangement joins TRBV15 to TRBJ1-3, with a possible D match to TRBD1 (6 bases). Germline V gene sequence: CDR1 LNHNV, CDR2 YYDKDF (reference sequence). This CDR3 has 14 residues. V was shortened by 3 bases and J by 2 bases, with 8 bases between the two germline ends. The chain's CDR3 is CATSRPGAGNTIYF. In nucleotides, the CDR3 is TGTGCCACCAGCAGGCCAGGGGCTGGAAACACCATATATTTT.